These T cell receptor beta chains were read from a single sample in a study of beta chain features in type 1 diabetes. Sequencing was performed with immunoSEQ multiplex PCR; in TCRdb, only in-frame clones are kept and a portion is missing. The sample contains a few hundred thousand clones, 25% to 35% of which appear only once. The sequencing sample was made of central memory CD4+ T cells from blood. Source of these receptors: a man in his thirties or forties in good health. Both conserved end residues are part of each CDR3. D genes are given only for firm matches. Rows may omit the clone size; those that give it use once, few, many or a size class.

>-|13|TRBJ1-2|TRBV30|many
CAWSSSGRNGYTF
TGTGCCTGGAGTAGCAGTGGGCGCAATGGCTACACCTTC
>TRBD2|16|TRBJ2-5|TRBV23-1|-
CASSQRRGYTQETQYF
TGCGCCAGCAGTCAAAGGCGGGGGTATACTCAAGAGACCCAGTACTTC
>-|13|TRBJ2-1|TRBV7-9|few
CASSLGAGNEQFF
TGTGCCAGCAGCTTAGGGGCAGGGAATGAGCAGTTCTTC
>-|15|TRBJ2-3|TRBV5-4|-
CASSPRAGPTDTQYF
TGTGCCAGCAGCCCACGTGCGGGGCCCACAGATACGCAGTATTTT
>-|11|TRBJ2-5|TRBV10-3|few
CAIGPPETQYF
TGTGCCATCGGACCTCCGGAGACCCAGTACTTC
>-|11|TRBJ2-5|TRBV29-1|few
CSVGPQETQYF
TGCAGCGTTGGCCCTCAGGAGACCCAGTACTTC
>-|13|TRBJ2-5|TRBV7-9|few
CAVSATGGETQYF
TGTGCCGTCTCTGCGACGGGTGGGGAGACCCAGTACTTC
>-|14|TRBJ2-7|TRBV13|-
CASSFGGSSYEQYF
TGTGCCAGCAGCTTTGGAGGGAGCTCCTACGAGCAGTACTTC
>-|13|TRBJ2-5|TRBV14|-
CASSRRGSETQYF
TGTGCCAGCAGCCGCCGGGGTTCGGAGACCCAGTACTTC
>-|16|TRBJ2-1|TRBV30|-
CAWSTRATTGGGEQFF
TGTGCCTGGAGTACCCGGGCAACTACTGGGGGAGGTGAGCAGTTCTTC
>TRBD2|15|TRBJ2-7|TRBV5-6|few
CASSFRTSGGNEQYF
TGTGCCAGCAGCTTCCGGACTAGCGGAGGGAATGAGCAGTACTTC
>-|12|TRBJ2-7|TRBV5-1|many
CASSSGRDEQYF
TGCGCCAGCAGCTCGGGTCGAGACGAGCAGTACTTC
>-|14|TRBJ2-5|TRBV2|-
CASSDGSFRETQYF
TGTGCCAGCAGTGACGGTAGCTTTAGGGAGACCCAGTACTTC
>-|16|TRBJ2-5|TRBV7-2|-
CASSLEGPRSQETQYF
TGTGCCAGCAGCTTGGAGGGACCCAGGTCACAAGAGACCCAGTACTTC
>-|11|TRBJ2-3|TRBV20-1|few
CSAGATDTQYF
TGCAGTGCGGGAGCCACAGATACGCAGTATTTT
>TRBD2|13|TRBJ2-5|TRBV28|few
CASVAGGQETQYF
TGTGCCAGCGTAGCGGGGGGGCAAGAGACCCAGTACTTC
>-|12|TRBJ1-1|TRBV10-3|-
CAIRRQNTEAFF
TGTGCCATCAGGAGGCAGAACACTGAAGCTTTCTTT